Presented here are 19 T cell receptor beta chains from one specimen sequenced in a study of cytomegalovirus exposure and HLA in healthy donors. The PCR ran on 60 Vbeta and 13 Jbeta primers. Some clones are missing from TCRdb's copy, which holds only in-frame ones; the method was immunoSEQ multiplex PCR. The sample lists 100,000 to 150,000 clones; about four fifths were seen once. The sequenced sample consisted of PBMCs. These receptors all stem from a male donor in good health and CMV-seropositive.

This clone was counted only a few times. V usage is TRBV5-8 and J usage is TRBJ1-1; tentatively, D is TRBD1 (5 bases). The CDR3 has 13 amino acids. Looked up from germline, CDR1 is SGHTS and CDR2 is YDEGEE. The V gene lost 9 bases and the J gene lost 1 base, with 13 bases spanning the gap. The CDR3 here is CATNGGENTEAFF. The CDR3 nucleotides read TGTGCCACCAACGGGGGGGAGAACACTGAAGCTTTCTTT.

The chain uses TRBV28 and TRBJ1-4; D gene ambiguous. This CDR3 is 17 amino acids long. With 3 bases removed from V and 0 bases from J, the gap between germline ends came to 14 bases. Germline CDR1 and CDR2: MDHEN and SYDVKM. CDR3 in DNA: TGTGCCAGCAGTTTGGAGAGCATAGTTGCAACTAATGAAAAACTGTTTTTT. Residues: CASSLESIVATNEKLFF.

The genes are TRBV19 and TRBJ2-1; D is possibly TRBD2 (6 bases). Germline values: CDR1 LNHDA, CDR2 SQIVND (reference sequence). Trimming took off 6 bases at V and 8 bases at J, with 11 bases between the two ends. The length of the CDR3 is 12 residues. DNA for the CDR3: TGTGCCAGTAGGGGACTTGTAGATGAGCAGTTCTTC. Protein product: CASRGLVDEQFF.

The genes are TRBV7-9 and TRBJ2-5; D might be TRBD2 (5 bases). This CDR3 contains 13 residues. Germline V gives CDR1 SEHNR, CDR2 FQNEAQ (reference sequence). Deletions cut 5 bases from V and 7 bases from J, with 14 bases between. CDR3: CASSPPLAGTQYF. DNA of the CDR3: TGTGCCAGCAGCCCCCCCCTGGCGGGGACCCAGTACTTC.

The gene calls are TRBV10-1 and TRBJ2-7, with a possible D match to TRBD1 (6 bases). This CDR3 spans 15 amino acids. Looked up from germline, CDR1 is WNHNN and CDR2 is SYGVQD (reference sequence). Between the trimmed V and J ends, which lost 6 bases and 3 bases, there was a span of 18 bases. CDR3 sequence reads: CASRDNRDRLYEQYF. The DNA for the CDR3 is TGCGCCAGCAGGGACAACAGGGATCGCCTCTACGAGCAGTACTTC.

This clone was picked up one time. The rearrangement uses TRBV7-9 and TRBJ1-4; 7 nucleotides match TRBD1. Trimming removed 5 bases from V and 8 bases from J; junction bases left unmatched: 14. Per the germline V gene, CDR1 is SEHNR and CDR2 is FQNEAQ (reference sequence). The length of the CDR3 is 16 residues. CDR3 amino acids: CASSPRMEGAREKLFF. The CDR3 DNA reads as TGTGCCAGCAGCCCCCGTATGGAGGGGGCAAGGGAAAAACTGTTTTTT.

The chain combines TRBV7-6 with TRBJ1-4; no reliable D call. Germline lookup yields CDR1 SGHVS and CDR2 FNYEAQ. This CDR3 comprises 15 residues. The V and J ends lost 4 bases and 0 bases respectively, with 9 bases between them. The CDR3 DNA is TGTGCCAGCAGCTCTCAGATTGCAACTAATGAAAAACTGTTTTTT. As protein: CASSSQIATNEKLFF.

This clone came up a few times. The V gene is TRBV28, the J gene TRBJ2-7; D may be TRBD1 (6 bases). Germline loops: CDR1 MDHEN, CDR2 SYDVKM. Trimming took 5 bases from V and 4 from J, leaving 12 bases between them. The CDR3 runs 13 residues. CDR3 sequence: CASSTGQLYEQYF. CDR3 nucleotides: TGTGCCAGCAGTACAGGACAGTTATACGAGCAGTACTTC.

The V call is TRBV10-1, the J call TRBJ1-2; 7 positions match TRBD1. The CDR3 extends over 14 amino acids. Looked up from germline, CDR1 is WNHNN and CDR2 is SYGVQD (reference sequence). V was pared by 4 bases and J by 7 bases, with 9 bases of the junction left unmatched. The CDR3 loop is CASSGGSQGGGYTF. The CDR3 nucleotides are TGCGCCAGCAGTGGTGGGAGTCAGGGGGGTGGCTACACCTTC.

The J gene is TRBJ2-7, the V gene TRBV27, with D possibly TRBD2 on 5 matching bases. Germline loops: CDR1 MNHEY, CDR2 SMNVEV (reference sequence). Trimming removed 5 bases at V and 4 bases at J, with 12 bases between. The CDR3 is 13 residues long. The CDR3, as DNA: TGTGCCAGCAGTGGAGGTAACCCTTACGAGCAGTACTTC. Residues: CASSGGNPYEQYF.

The chain combines TRBV27 with TRBJ1-5; D is possibly TRBD1 (5 bases). V lost 3 bases and J 4 bases, leaving 13 bases between the germline ends. CDR3 length: 15 residues. Germline values: CDR1 MNHEY, CDR2 SMNVEV (reference sequence). The CDR3 region is CASSFNGGGNQPQHF. CDR3 in DNA: TGTGCCAGCAGTTTTAACGGGGGTGGTAATCAGCCCCAGCATTTT.

This chain links TRBV9 with TRBJ1-4; 7 positions match TRBD1. This CDR3 region has 17 residues. The trim removed 4 bases at V and 4 bases at J, leaving 13 bases unmatched. CDR1 is SGDLS and CDR2 is YYNGEE in the germline V gene. CDR3 residues: CASSLPQTGESNEKLFF. The CDR3 coding sequence is TGTGCCAGCAGCCTCCCTCAAACAGGGGAAAGTAATGAAAAACTGTTTTTT.

The rearrangement links TRBV5-5 to TRBJ2-1, with D possibly being TRBD2 (5 bases). CDR3 size: 17 residues. The V gene's germline CDR1 is SGHKS and CDR2 YYEKEE (reference sequence). With 2 bases removed from V and 8 bases from J, the gap between germline ends came to 23 bases. CDR3 sequence reads: CASSFIIEAAPADEQFF. CDR3 sequence (DNA): TGTGCCAGCAGCTTTATTATTGAGGCGGCGCCAGCGGATGAGCAGTTCTTC.

The V and J genes are TRBV6-6 and TRBJ2-5; TRBD1 agrees at 8 bases. The better agreement between TRBJ2-7 and the DNA end casts doubt on the J call. The CDR3 runs to 15 residues. The germline CDR1 and CDR2 sequences are MNHNY and SVGAGI (reference sequence). Here the CDR3 DNA reads TGTGCCAGCATTCCAGCTCGACAGGGGAGAGACGAGCAGTACTTC. Translating gives CASIPARQGRDEQYF.

The chain is built from TRBV7-3 and TRBJ2-1, with TRBD1 matching over 8 bases. Germline assignment: CDR1 SGHTA and CDR2 FQGTGA. With V trimmed by 3 bases and J by 5 bases, 3 bases remained unmatched. The length of the CDR3 is 14 residues. The CDR3 DNA reads as TGTGCCAGCAGCTTGGACAGGGACCACAATGAGCAGTTCTTC. This sequence encodes CASSLDRDHNEQFF.

The CDR3 DNA is TGCGCCAGCCGCCTACGGGTGACGAACACTGAAGCTTTCTTT. This encodes CASRLRVTNTEAFF. The chain couples TRBV5-1 to TRBJ1-1; no clear D gene. Germline lookup yields CDR1 SGHRS and CDR2 YFSETQ. This CDR3 is 14 amino acids long. Between the trimmed V and J ends, which lost 7 bases and 1 base, there was a span of 14 bases.

This rearrangement joins TRBV27 to TRBJ2-1; 10 bases match TRBD2. Germline assignment: CDR1 MNHEY and CDR2 SMNVEV (reference sequence). This CDR3 is 13 amino acids long. The junction had 1 base not matched to a gene; V was cut back by 3 bases and J by 8 bases. The CDR3 here is CASSLGLAYEQFF. The CDR3 DNA sequence: TGTGCCAGCAGTTTGGGACTAGCGTATGAGCAGTTCTTC.

The rearrangement joins TRBV5-6 to TRBJ2-5; 8 bases are shared with TRBD2. The CDR3 has 15 residues. Trimming at V came to 1 base and at J to 5 bases, leaving 7 bases not matched to a gene. Germline CDR1 and CDR2: SGHDT and YYEEEE. The CDR3 here is CASSLRGSGVETQYF. In DNA, the CDR3 is TGTGCCAGCAGCTTGAGAGGTAGCGGGGTGGAGACCCAGTACTTC.

The rearrangement joins TRBV30 to TRBJ1-2; D gene unclear. V was trimmed by 2 bases and J by 3 bases, leaving 13 bases between them. The CDR3 sequence is 14 residues long. CDR1 GTSNPN and CDR2 SVGIG come from the germline V gene (reference sequence). This chain's CDR3 is CAWSRGGTYYGYTF. The CDR3 DNA sequence: TGTGCCTGGAGTCGGGGAGGCACTTACTATGGCTACACCTTC.